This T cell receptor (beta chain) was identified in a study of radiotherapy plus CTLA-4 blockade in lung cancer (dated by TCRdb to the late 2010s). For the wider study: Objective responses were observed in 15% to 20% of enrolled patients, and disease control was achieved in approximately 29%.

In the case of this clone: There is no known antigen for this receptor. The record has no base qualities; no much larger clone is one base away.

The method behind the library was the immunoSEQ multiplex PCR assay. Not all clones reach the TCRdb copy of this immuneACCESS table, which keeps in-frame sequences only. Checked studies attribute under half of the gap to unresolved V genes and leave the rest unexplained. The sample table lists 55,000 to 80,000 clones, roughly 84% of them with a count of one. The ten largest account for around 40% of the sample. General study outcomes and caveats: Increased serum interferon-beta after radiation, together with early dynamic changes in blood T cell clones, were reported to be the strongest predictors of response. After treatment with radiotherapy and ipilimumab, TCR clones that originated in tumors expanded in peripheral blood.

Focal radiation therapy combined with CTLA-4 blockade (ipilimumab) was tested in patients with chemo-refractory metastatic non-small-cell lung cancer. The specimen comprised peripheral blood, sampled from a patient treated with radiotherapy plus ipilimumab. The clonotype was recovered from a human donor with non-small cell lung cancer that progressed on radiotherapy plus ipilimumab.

CDR3 reads: CASSQQTGTSGPNEQFF. The sequenced DNA is TGTGCCAGCAGCCAACAAACCGGGACTAGCGGCCCCAATGAGCAGTTCTTC. The chain employs TRBV4-2 and TRBJ2-1; 11 bases in the middle match TRBD2. Counted from cysteine to phenylalanine, this CDR3 has 17 amino acids. Solely the CDR3 DNA is kept, with 51 bases framed from the first base. CDR1 and CDR2 are drawn from the germline V gene: LGHNA, YNFKEQ. The V end gives up 2 bases and the J end 6 bases, leaving 9 bases in the junction not matched to a gene.